The rows below give T cell receptor beta chains drawn from one sample of a study of lung T cells in sarcoidosis with Löfgren's syndrome. TCRdb reprocessed the reads via MiXCR and lists one record per CDR3 protein. The repertoire consists of 50,000 to 65,000 distinct CDR3 sequences, with approximately 22% occurring once and the leading ten covering about 2.5%. Input material: CD4+ T cells from PBMCs. These receptors were taken from a human donor with sarcoidosis (Löfgren's syndrome or another form), or a control subject (not recorded which). CDR3s include the opening cysteine and the closing phenylalanine or tryptophan. The order of the fields is D gene, CDR3 length, V gene, clone size, J gene, CDR3 DNA, CDR3 protein. A D gene is named only where the DNA matches it firmly. Clone size, where shown, is once, few, many, or a class for clones that have expanded.

d_gene: -
len: 15
v_gene: TRBV20-1
abundance: many
j_gene: TRBJ1-3
CDR3nt: TGCAGTGCTAGATCGGGGACAAACTCTGGAAACACCATATATTTT
CDR3aa: CSARSGTNSGNTIYF

d_gene: TRBD2
len: 15
v_gene: TRBV27
abundance: -
j_gene: TRBJ2-7
CDR3nt: TGTGCCAGCAGTCCCCTCGGGCGGGGGGCGGTCGAGCAGTACTTC
CDR3aa: CASSPLGRGAVEQYF

d_gene: -
len: 14
v_gene: TRBV7-9
abundance: many
j_gene: TRBJ1-1
CDR3nt: TGTGCCAGCAGCTTAGGAGAGAAGAGGACTGAAGCTTTCTTT
CDR3aa: CASSLGEKRTEAFF

d_gene: TRBD2
len: 17
v_gene: TRBV12-3/TRBV12-4
abundance: few
j_gene: TRBJ2-3
CDR3nt: TGTGCCAGCAGTTTACCGGGACTAGCGGGACGCACAGATACGCAGTATTTT
CDR3aa: CASSLPGLAGRTDTQYF

d_gene: -
len: 15
v_gene: TRBV28
abundance: many
j_gene: TRBJ1-5
CDR3nt: TGTGCCAGCAGTTCCCTGGCAGCCAAGGTACAGCCCCAGCATTTT
CDR3aa: CASSSLAAKVQPQHF

d_gene: -
len: 15
v_gene: TRBV19
abundance: few
j_gene: TRBJ1-1
CDR3nt: TGTGCCAGTAGCAACTCGCAGGGAGCGAACACTGAAGCTTTCTTT
CDR3aa: CASSNSQGANTEAFF

d_gene: -
len: 15
v_gene: TRBV5-5
abundance: -
j_gene: TRBJ2-3
CDR3nt: TGTGCCAGCAGCCTCGGACAGACACTCACAGATACGCAGTATTTT
CDR3aa: CASSLGQTLTDTQYF

d_gene: -
len: 15
v_gene: TRBV6-2/TRBV6-3
abundance: many
j_gene: TRBJ2-3
CDR3nt: TGTGCCAGCAGTTACCACTCTACGGGCACAGATACGCAGTATTTT
CDR3aa: CASSYHSTGTDTQYF

d_gene: -
len: 13
v_gene: TRBV29-1
abundance: -
j_gene: TRBJ2-7
CDR3nt: TGCAGCGTGGCAAGGGGCGGGGAATACGAGCAGTACTTC
CDR3aa: CSVARGGEYEQYF

d_gene: -
len: 15
v_gene: TRBV6-1
abundance: many
j_gene: TRBJ1-3
CDR3nt: TGTGCCAGCAGTTCCTCCAGGGGATCCGGAAACACCATATATTTT
CDR3aa: CASSSSRGSGNTIYF

d_gene: -
len: 12
v_gene: TRBV10-3
abundance: -
j_gene: TRBJ2-3
CDR3nt: TGTGCCATCAGCTGGGGGGCCGATACGCAGTATTTT
CDR3aa: CAISWGADTQYF

d_gene: -
len: 12
v_gene: TRBV12-3/TRBV12-4
abundance: -
j_gene: TRBJ2-5
CDR3nt: TGTGCCAGCAGTTTTTATCGAGAGACCCAGTACTTC
CDR3aa: CASSFYRETQYF

d_gene: TRBD2
len: 15
v_gene: TRBV27
abundance: medium-sized
j_gene: TRBJ2-1
CDR3nt: TGTGCCAGCAGTCCCCAGGGAGGGAAAGGGAATGAGCAGTTCTTC
CDR3aa: CASSPQGGKGNEQFF

d_gene: TRBD1
len: 13
v_gene: TRBV10-1
abundance: few
j_gene: TRBJ1-5
CDR3nt: TGCGCCAGCAGTGACAGGGGGTCACAGCCCCAGCATTTT
CDR3aa: CASSDRGSQPQHF

d_gene: -
len: 12
v_gene: TRBV4-3
abundance: many
j_gene: TRBJ2-7
CDR3nt: TGCGCCAGCAGCCAAGACGGATACGAGCAGTACTTC
CDR3aa: CASSQDGYEQYF